The 8 T cell receptor beta chains reported below all come from one sample, sequenced in a study of shared clonotypes between healthy human individuals. Naive CD8 cells lacked CD45RO, underwent positive selection for CCR7 and left out terminally differentiated effector memory CD45RA+ cells. Assay used: immunoSEQ multiplex PCR; TCRdb lists only in-frame clones, some missing. The sample holds 1.5 million to 2.5 million clones, approximately 95% seen once. Sequenced material: naive CD8+ T cells sorted from blood. The receptors stem from a young man in good health.

The rearrangement links TRBV10-2 to TRBJ2-1, with TRBD2 matching over 11 bases. From germline, CDR1 is WSHSY and CDR2 SAAADI. The CDR3 extends over 17 amino acids. V lost 3 bases and J lost 2; bases outside the gene matches: 6. CDR3 in amino acids: CASSDPGTSGPYNEQFF. DNA for the CDR3: TGCGCCAGCAGTGACCCCGGGACTAGCGGACCCTACAATGAGCAGTTCTTC.

J is TRBJ2-7 and V is TRBV2, with D possibly being TRBD1 or TRBD2 (5 bases each). The CDR3 is 12 residues long. From germline, CDR1 is SNHLY and CDR2 FYNNEI. V was cut by 7 bases and J by 0 bases, with 7 bases left in between. In DNA form, the CDR3 reads TGTGCCAGCATGGGGGTCTCCTACGAGCAGTACTTC. Residues: CASMGVSYEQYF.

The chain recombines TRBV11-2 with TRBJ2-7; D possibly corresponds to TRBD2 (6 bases). This CDR3 spans 16 amino acids. Germline V gene lookup returns CDR1 SGHAT and CDR2 FQNNGV. Trimming stripped 0 bases from V and 0 bases from J, with 12 bases between. The chain's CDR3 is CASSLEDQGGSYEQYF. CDR3 bases: TGTGCCAGCAGCTTAGAGGACCAGGGAGGCTCCTACGAGCAGTACTTC.

CDR3 sequence: CASSLRGLAGGGEQFF. CDR3 coding DNA: TGCGCCAGCAGCCTACGGGGACTAGCGGGAGGAGGTGAGCAGTTCTTC. The chain recombines TRBV5-1 with TRBJ2-1, with 15 bases that match TRBD2. J lost 9 bases, V lost 4 bases, and 8 bases had no gene match. Germline V gene data show CDR1 as SGHRS and CDR2 as YFSETQ. CDR3 size: 16 residues.

The chain is built from TRBV13 and TRBJ1-3; 7 nucleotides match TRBD1. V dropped 6 bases and J dropped 2; count of bases not matched to a gene: 4. The CDR3 spans 14 residues. Germline CDR1 reads PRHDT; CDR2 reads FYEKMQ (reference sequence). CDR3 loop: CASSTGQAGNTIYF. For the CDR3, the DNA is TGTGCCAGCAGTACAGGACAGGCTGGAAACACCATATATTTT.

This sequence joins TRBV9 and TRBJ2-7, with D unresolved. The ends were cut back, 0 bases at V and 3 bases at J, with 10 bases in the middle. This CDR3 is built from 14 residues. The germline V gene has CDR1 SGDLS and CDR2 YYNGEE. CDR3 in DNA: TGTGCCAGCAGCGTAGACCCCGACGGCTACGAGCAGTACTTC. Amino acid sequence: CASSVDPDGYEQYF. The complete variable domain, with remaining parts taken from reference TRBV9 and TRBJ2-7, reads DSGVTQTPKHLITATGQRVTLRCSPRSGDLSVYWYQQSLDQGLQFLIQYYNGEERAKGNILERFSAQQFPDLHSELNLSSLELGDSALYFCASSVDPDGYEQYFGPGTRLTVT.

This clone was counted a single time. The same CDR3 also results from other DNA sequences found in this sample. The chain employs TRBV5-1 and TRBJ2-7; D not certain. This CDR3 contains 12 residues. Germline loops: CDR1 SGHRS, CDR2 YFSETQ. Trimming pared 0 bases from V and 4 bases from J, leaving 5 bases between. The DNA of the CDR3 is TGCGCCAGCAGCTTGGTGGGGTACGAGCAGTACTTC. It specifies CASSLVGYEQYF.

This chain joins TRBV29-1 and TRBJ2-7; 10 nucleotides agree with TRBD1. The germline V gene encodes CDR1 SQVTM and CDR2 ANQGSEA. Losses at the gene ends were 6 bases for V and 6 bases for J; bases not matched to a gene: 11. The CDR3 consists of 14 residues. The CDR3 reads CSVGTGAGFGEQYF. The CDR3 DNA follows: TGCAGCGTGGGGACAGGGGCTGGTTTCGGCGAGCAGTACTTC.